The 9 T cell receptor beta chains reported below all come from one sample, sequenced in a study of T cells in localized non-small cell lung cancer. Using immunoSEQ multiplex PCR, the repertoire was profiled, and TCRdb retains in-frame clones only, with some absent. The sample gives some 3,000 clones, approximately 17% of which show up once; roughly 12% is in the top ten. Material: lung tumor tissue, obtained before any cancer treatment. The receptors were gathered from a man aged 35-75 years with stage I lung adenocarcinoma.

This clone was seen only once. The chain is built from TRBV28 and TRBJ1-5; D unclear. The CDR3 sequence is 13 residues long. The germline V gene encodes CDR1 MDHEN and CDR2 SYDVKM. Trimming removed 1 base from V and 2 bases from J, with 3 bases in between. Here the CDR3 DNA reads TGTGCCAGCAGTTTATTGGGCAATCAGCCCCAGCATTTT. It specifies CASSLLGNQPQHF.

V usage is TRBV5-1 and J usage is TRBJ2-1; the match to TRBD2 covers 9 bases. The germline V gene encodes CDR1 SGHRS and CDR2 YFSETQ. Germline trimming cut 0 bases from V and 2 bases from J; bases unmatched to any gene: 3. This CDR3 has 16 residues. The DNA of the CDR3 is TGCGCCAGCAGCTTGGACGTAGCGGGAGCCTACAATGAGCAGTTCTTC. Translated, it gives CASSLDVAGAYNEQFF.

V gene TRBV19 combines with J gene TRBJ1-1; D is unresolved. This CDR3 is 11 amino acids long. The V gene's germline CDR1 is LNHDA and CDR2 SQIVND (reference sequence). V was pared by 3 bases and J by 7 bases, with 6 bases between. CDR3 nucleotides: TGTGCCAGTAGTATGGCGGTTGAAGCTTTCTTT. It codes for CASSMAVEAFF.

This clone was detected many times. This chain links TRBV11-3 with TRBJ2-5, with a tentative D call TRBD2 (7 bases). This CDR3 contains 15 residues. The germline gives CDR1 SGHNT, CDR2 YENEEA. Trimming removed 5 bases at V and 5 bases at J, with 18 bases between. The CDR3 DNA sequence: TGTGCCAGCAGCCAAACGAGGGGGGGAAGGGAGACCCAGTACTTC. Protein product: CASSQTRGGRETQYF.

This clone is medium-sized within its sample. The chain carries TRBV28 and TRBJ1-3, with D possibly being TRBD1 (5 bases). The CDR3 totals 14 residues. Per germline, CDR1 MDHEN and CDR2 SYDVKM. The germline V and J ends were trimmed by 3 bases and 4 bases, with 10 bases remaining between them. CDR3 loop: CASSLAGPGNTIYF. CDR3 coding DNA: TGTGCCAGCAGTTTGGCAGGGCCCGGAAACACCATATATTTT.

The chain employs TRBV18 and TRBJ1-5, with D uncertain. The CDR3 extends over 13 amino acids. The germline V and J ends were trimmed by 2 bases and 3 bases, with 5 bases remaining between them. CDR1 and CDR2 from the germline V gene are KGHSH and LQKENI. The CDR3 spells CASSPGNNQPQHF. Here the CDR3 DNA reads TGTGCCAGCTCACCAGGCAACAATCAGCCCCAGCATTTT.

This clone appeared a few times. This chain joins TRBV11-3 and TRBJ2-7; 7 positions agree with TRBD1. Trimming cost V 0 bases and J 4 bases; bases outside gene matches: 3. The CDR3 spans 14 residues. Per germline, CDR1 SGHNT and CDR2 YENEEA. The CDR3 loop is CASSLDGTDYEQYF. CDR3 coding DNA: TGTGCCAGCAGCTTAGACGGGACAGATTACGAGCAGTACTTC. The full variable domain, rest sourced from reference TRBV11-3 and TRBJ2-7, is EAGVVQSPRYKIIEKKQPVAFWCNPISGHNTLYWYLQNLGQGPELLIRYENEEAVDDSQLPKDRFSAERLKGVDSTLKIQPAELGDSAVYLCASSLDGTDYEQYFGPGTRLTVT.

This clone has a handful of counts. CDR3 nucleotide sequence: TGTGCCAGCAGCTTTCGGACTAGCGGGAACAATGAGCAGTTCTTC. It specifies CASSFRTSGNNEQFF. V gene TRBV11-3 combines with J gene TRBJ2-1, with 12 bases matching TRBD2. The CDR3 contains 15 residues. Germline V gene data show CDR1 as SGHNT and CDR2 as YENEEA. Unmatched junction bases numbered 2, after V lost 3 bases and J lost 5 bases. Using reference TRBV11-3 and TRBJ2-1 for the parts outside the CDR3, the full variable domain is EAGVVQSPRYKIIEKKQPVAFWCNPISGHNTLYWYLQNLGQGPELLIRYENEEAVDDSQLPKDRFSAERLKGVDSTLKIQPAELGDSAVYLCASSFRTSGNNEQFFGPGTRLTVL.

This chain links TRBV5-1 with TRBJ2-2; 10 bases fit TRBD2. Trimming took 3 bases from V and 4 from J; bases not matched to a gene: 6. The CDR3 has 16 residues. Germline assignment: CDR1 SGHRS and CDR2 YFSETQ. The DNA of the CDR3 is TGCGCCAGCAGCTGGACTAGCGGAGGGGGCACCGGGGAGCTGTTTTTT. Amino acids: CASSWTSGGGTGELFF.